The present T cell receptor (beta chain) was sequenced within a study of cytomegalovirus exposure and HLA in healthy donors. This clone was detected a few times. Its antigen is undetermined. Study-level points and caveats: Most sequenced TCRs were rare (though some public TCRs occurred in many donors).

The CDR3 loop spans 16 amino acids. With 8 bases removed from V and 3 bases from J, the gap between germline ends came to 22 bases. CDR1 and CDR2 from the germline V gene are WNHNN and SYGVQD (reference sequence). Primers: 60 Vbeta forward and 13 Jbeta reverse. Methods used by the authors: About 10 million shared chains were among about 80 million unique TCR beta chains counted in a later analysis. Profiled with immunoSEQ multiplex PCR; TCRdb holds only in-frame clones, not every one. V, J and clone size are those of that table, while D and trimming were read from the DNA. The table records around 100,000 clones, roughly 82% of them present only once.

The receptor comes from a woman under 30 in good health and CMV-seronegative. Sequencing was done on a sample of PBMCs. The V and J genes are TRBV10-1 and TRBJ1-2; no firm D call. Here the CDR3 DNA reads TGCGCCAGCGCCACCTCGAAGAGGTCCAGCGACTATGGCTACACCTTC. Amino acids: CASATSKRSSDYGYTF.